Only one count was recorded for the clone carrying this T cell receptor (beta chain). Profiled with immunoSEQ multiplex PCR; TCRdb holds only in-frame clones, not every one. The sample shows about 2.4 million clones, approximately 93% of them seen only once. Healthy adults negative for HIV, lacking recent acute infections or vaccinations, served as donors. This CDR3 contains 12 residues. The V gene's germline CDR1 is MNHNS and CDR2 SASEGT. V was pared by 4 bases and J by 5 bases, with 8 bases between. These data are taken from a study of shared clonotypes between healthy human individuals. The sequenced sample consisted of naive CD4+ T cells from PBMCs. As to subset: CD45RA+ positively selected. The genes are TRBV6-1 and TRBJ1-1; possibly TRBD1 for D (5 bases). This receptor was obtained from a young man in good health. Some clones in this sample may be carry-over from other donors' samples. CDR3 bases: TGTGCCAGCAGTGTAACAGGTACTGAAGCTTTCTTT. Amino acids: CASSVTGTEAFF.